These 9 T cell receptor beta chains were all obtained from the same sample, sequenced in a study of blood T cell repertoires in COVID-19. Method: immunoSEQ multiplex PCR; TCRdb's copy keeps in-frame clones and lacks some. The sample lists about 54,000 clones, over 70% occurring once. Input material: peripheral blood. These receptor sequences come from a human donor in a cohort sampled during active COVID-19.

CDR3 amino acids: CASSPEAGLQETQYF. Written as DNA, the CDR3 is TGTGCCAGCAGCCCAGAAGCGGGCCTCCAAGAGACCCAGTACTTC. This chain links TRBV7-2 with TRBJ2-5, with a possible D match to TRBD2 (6 bases). The CDR3 contains 15 residues. V was clipped by 5 bases and J by 1 base, with 14 bases between them. Per germline, CDR1 SGHTA and CDR2 FQGNSA.

The V and J genes are TRBV3-1 (or the pseudogene TRBV3-2) and TRBJ2-7; D is perhaps TRBD1 (6 bases). Trimming took 0 bases from V and 5 from J, leaving 17 bases between them. The CDR3 extends over 16 amino acids. Germline V lookup: CDR1 LGHDT, CDR2 YNNKEL (reference sequence). CDR3 protein: CASSQELGALPHEQYF. CDR3 coding DNA: TGTGCCAGCAGCCAAGAATTGGGGGCGCTTCCCCACGAGCAGTACTTC.

The chain links TRBV5-6 to TRBJ2-7; D remains ambiguous. Germline values: CDR1 SGHDT, CDR2 YYEEEE. The CDR3 totals 16 residues. V was clipped by 0 bases and J by 1 base, with 14 bases between them. For the CDR3, the DNA is TGTGCCAGCAGCTTGGGACTCCAGCGTACATCCTACGAGCAGTACTTC. Translated: CASSLGLQRTSYEQYF.

Only a few counts were recorded for this clone. J is TRBJ2-6 and V is TRBV3-1 (or the pseudogene TRBV3-2); possible D gene TRBD2, 6 bases. This CDR3 contains 17 residues. V was cut by 8 bases and J by 1 base, with 18 bases left in between. In germline, CDR1 is LGHDT, CDR2 YNNKEL (reference sequence). The CDR3 sequence is CASLGSGYESGANVLTF. The DNA for the CDR3 is TGTGCCAGCCTCGGGAGCGGATACGAATCTGGGGCCAACGTCCTGACTTTC.

V usage is TRBV5-1 and J usage is TRBJ2-5; 9 bases are shared with TRBD2. The CDR3 loop spans 16 amino acids. With V trimmed by 1 base and J by 6 bases, 10 bases remained unmatched. The germline gives CDR1 SGHRS, CDR2 YFSETQ. The CDR3 nucleotides read TGCGCCAGCAGCTTGACACTTTCTAGCGGGACACAGACCCAGTACTTC. Its translation is CASSLTLSSGTQTQYF.

This chain connects TRBV6-5 to TRBJ1-5, with TRBD1 identical over 8 bases. The V gene's germline CDR1 is MNHEY and CDR2 SVGAGI. After removal of 5 bases from V and 0 bases from J, the junction contained 3 bases not matched to a gene. The CDR3 spans 15 residues. CDR3 protein: CASSRTGNSNQPQHF. The CDR3, as DNA: TGTGCCAGCAGTAGGACAGGGAATAGCAATCAGCCCCAGCATTTT.

The V call is TRBV18, the J call TRBJ1-1; D uncertain. CDR1 and CDR2 (germline): KGHSH, LQKENI. This CDR3 has 15 residues. Trimming cost V 1 base and J 0 bases, with 9 bases left between them. The CDR3 sequence: CASSPRELMNTEAFF. CDR3 bases: TGTGCCAGCTCACCACGGGAGCTGATGAACACTGAAGCTTTCTTT.

The chain recombines TRBV28 with TRBJ1-2; possibly TRBD1 for D (5 bases). Germline CDR1 and CDR2: MDHEN and SYDVKM. This CDR3 has 14 residues. V lost 2 bases and J 2 bases, leaving 9 bases between the germline ends. This CDR3 is CASSLNGGNYGYTF. CDR3 nucleotides: TGTGCCAGCAGTTTAAATGGGGGGAACTATGGCTACACCTTC.

V gene TRBV30 combines with J gene TRBJ2-2; D gene uncertain. CDR1 is GTSNPN and CDR2 is SVGIG in the germline V gene (reference sequence). This CDR3 is 14 amino acids long. V was trimmed by 3 bases and J by 1 base, leaving 9 bases between them. CDR3 nucleotide sequence: TGTGCCTGGAGGGTGGCAGGGAACACCGGGGAGCTGTTTTTT. Its translation: CAWRVAGNTGELFF.